The 22 T cell receptor beta chains below all came from one sample that was sequenced in a study of blood T cell repertoires in COVID-19. Using immunoSEQ multiplex PCR, the repertoire was profiled, and TCRdb retains in-frame clones only, with some absent. The sample comprises tens of thousands of clones, 65% to 85% of which are singletons, and about 5.7% rests with the top ten. The sample comprised peripheral blood. All receptors come from a man between 65 and 80 years old with COVID-19, enrolled during active disease.

The chain has TRBV6-1 and TRBJ2-4; the match to TRBD1 covers 9 bases. CDR1 is MNHNS and CDR2 is SASEGT in the germline V gene. V lost 0 bases and J lost 8; bases outside the gene matches: 5. The CDR3 loop spans 15 amino acids. Here the CDR3 reads CASSEAGDREDIQYF. CDR3 DNA: TGTGCCAGCAGTGAAGCTGGGGACAGGGAGGACATTCAGTACTTC.

This chain links TRBV7-9 with TRBJ2-5; 7 bases map to TRBD2. Losses at the gene ends were 0 bases for V and 2 bases for J; bases not matched to a gene: 0. The CDR3 contains 14 residues. Germline loops: CDR1 SEHNR, CDR2 FQNEAQ (reference sequence). The chain's CDR3 is CASSLAAGQETQYF. CDR3 in DNA: TGTGCCAGCAGCTTAGCAGCGGGGCAAGAGACCCAGTACTTC.

The count of this clone is one. The chain links TRBV7-9 to TRBJ2-3; a possible D gene is TRBD1 (6 bases). V dropped 5 bases and J dropped 2 bases, with 14 bases sitting between them. Germline-derived CDR1 and CDR2 are SEHNR and FQNEAQ (reference sequence). This CDR3 is built from 15 residues. Here the CDR3 DNA reads TGTGCCAGCAGCCCTACCGGGACAACCACAGATACGCAGTATTTT. Protein: CASSPTGTTTDTQYF.

The chain uses TRBV7-9 and TRBJ1-2; the D is unclear. Germline lookup yields CDR1 SEHNR and CDR2 FQNEAQ (reference sequence). CDR3 length: 11 amino acids. V was trimmed by 5 bases and J by 4 bases, leaving 5 bases between them. CDR3 DNA: TGTGCCAGCAGCCTCTTCTATGGCTACACCTTC. It translates to CASSLFYGYTF.

CDR3 nucleotide sequence: TGTGCCAGCAGTGGTGGGCAGACACTAGCCAAAAACATTCAGTACTTC. This gives the protein CASSGGQTLAKNIQYF. The chain carries TRBV3-1 (or the pseudogene TRBV3-2) and TRBJ2-4; D not resolved. Per germline, CDR1 LGHDT and CDR2 YNNKEL (reference sequence). V lost 6 bases to trimming and J lost 0 bases, with 15 bases between them. This CDR3 spans 16 amino acids.

This clone was observed a single time. The chain recombines TRBV7-9 with TRBJ1-3; D is possibly TRBD1 (5 bases). V was shortened by 4 bases and J by 4 bases, with 11 bases between the two germline ends. The CDR3 contains 14 residues. The germline CDR1 and CDR2 sequences are SEHNR and FQNEAQ (reference sequence). CDR3 loop: CASSSTGFGNTIYF. CDR3 coding DNA: TGTGCCAGCAGCTCTACAGGATTCGGAAACACCATATATTTT.

Remarks on this clone: Other nucleotide sequences in the sample specify the same CDR3. This chain connects TRBV7-9 to TRBJ2-7; TRBD1 is a possible D gene (5 bases). The CDR3 covers 12 residues. Germline loops: CDR1 SEHNR, CDR2 FQNEAQ (reference sequence). Trimming removed 6 bases from V and 1 base from J, with 7 bases in between. Here the CDR3 DNA reads TGTGCCAGCAGTCCAGGGTCCTACGAGCAGTACTTC. Its protein is CASSPGSYEQYF.

The rearrangement links TRBV7-3 to TRBJ2-2; TRBD1 is a possible D gene (6 bases). Germline assignment: CDR1 SGHTA and CDR2 FQGTGA. The CDR3 runs 14 residues. The germline V and J ends were trimmed by 3 bases and 5 bases, with 10 bases remaining between them. DNA of the CDR3: TGTGCCAGCAGCTTGGGCAGGGGAACCGGGGAGCTGTTTTTT. It encodes CASSLGRGTGELFF.

The rearrangement joins TRBV30 to TRBJ1-2, with no clear D. Between the trimmed V and J ends, which lost 6 bases and 3 bases, there was a span of 8 bases. From germline, CDR1 is GTSNPN and CDR2 SVGIG (reference sequence). The CDR3 contains 11 residues. The CDR3 loop reads CACNGHYGYTF. CDR3 sequence (DNA): TGTGCCTGTAATGGGCACTATGGCTACACCTTC. Using reference TRBV30 and TRBJ1-2 for the parts outside the CDR3, the full variable domain is SQTIHQWPATLVQPVGSPLSLECTVEGTSNPNLYWYRQAAGRGLQLLFYSVGIGQISSEVPQNLSASRPQDRQFILSSKKLLLSDSGFYLCACNGHYGYTFGSGTRLTVV.

This chain connects TRBV27 to TRBJ2-3; no reliable D call. Trimming took off 6 bases at V and 2 bases at J, with 21 bases between the two ends. The CDR3 spans 17 residues. Germline lookup yields CDR1 MNHEY and CDR2 SMNVEV (reference sequence). The CDR3 sequence: CASSHLRGNEATDTQYF. CDR3 coding DNA: TGTGCCAGCAGCCACCTTCGTGGTAATGAAGCCACAGATACGCAGTATTTT.

V gene TRBV4-1 combines with J gene TRBJ1-4, with D tentatively TRBD1 (6 bases). Germline CDR1 MGHRA, CDR2 YSYEKL. The CDR3 contains 15 residues. Trimming pared 6 bases from V and 6 bases from J, leaving 17 bases between. This chain's CDR3 is CASRPTGQEHEKLFF. CDR3 sequence (DNA): TGCGCCAGCAGACCAACAGGGCAGGAACATGAAAAACTGTTTTTT.

The rearrangement links TRBV7-9 to TRBJ1-2, with a possible D match to TRBD1 (5 bases). The CDR3 runs to 14 residues. CDR1 is SEHNR and CDR2 is FQNEAQ in the germline V gene (reference sequence). Trimming removed 7 bases from V and 0 bases from J, with 12 bases in between. CDR3 coding DNA: TGTGCCAGCACCGGGCCAGGGCCTAACTATGGCTACACCTTC. Its protein is CASTGPGPNYGYTF.

The V and J genes are TRBV19 and TRBJ1-4, with TRBD1 as a possible D gene (6 bases). CDR1 is LNHDA, CDR2 SQIVND, per germline (reference sequence). Deletions cut 4 bases from V and 2 bases from J, with 14 bases between. The CDR3 length is 16 residues. The CDR3: CASSRGPRGTNEKLFF. The CDR3 DNA reads as TGTGCCAGTAGTAGGGGGCCTCGAGGGACTAATGAAAAACTGTTTTTT. Using reference TRBV19 and TRBJ1-4 for the parts outside the CDR3, the full variable domain is DGGITQSPKYLFRKEGQNVTLSCEQNLNHDAMYWYRQDPGQGLRLIYYSQIVNDFQKGDIAEGYSVSREKKESFPLTVTSAQKNPTAFYLCASSRGPRGTNEKLFFGSGTQLSVL.

This clone was seen more than once but under ten times. The chain couples TRBV6-2 or TRBV6-3 to TRBJ1-2; TRBD1 agrees at 9 bases. CDR3 length: 15 amino acids. Germline CDR1 reads MNHEY; CDR2 reads SVGEGT. V was clipped by 6 bases and J by 4 bases; unmatched bases: 9. The CDR3 reads CASSPSDRGPYGYTF. Here the CDR3 DNA reads TGTGCCAGCAGCCCCTCGGACAGGGGCCCCTATGGCTACACCTTC.

The rearrangement joins TRBV19 to TRBJ1-5, with 7 bases matching TRBD1. Looked up from germline, CDR1 is LNHDA and CDR2 is SQIVND (reference sequence). The CDR3 is 15 residues long. The ends lost 2 bases at V and 2 bases at J; junction bases unmatched: 3. CDR3 loop: CASSIYRGGNQPQHF. For the CDR3, the DNA is TGTGCCAGTAGTATATACAGGGGTGGCAATCAGCCCCAGCATTTT.

V usage is TRBV10-3 and J usage is TRBJ2-1; TRBD2 matches at 8 bases. V was clipped by 5 bases and J by 5 bases; unmatched bases: 2. The germline V gene has CDR1 ENHRY and CDR2 SYGVKD. The CDR3 totals 13 residues. In DNA, the CDR3 is TGTGCCATCAGTACTAGCGGTAACAATGAGCAGTTCTTC. This encodes CAISTSGNNEQFF.

This chain connects TRBV11-3 to TRBJ1-1; TRBD1 agrees at 7 bases. Germline CDR1 is SGHNT and CDR2 is YENEEA. The V segment lost 5 bases and the J segment 7 bases; nucleotides outside the gene matches: 10. This CDR3 contains 14 residues. CDR3 DNA sequence: TGTGCCAGCAGCGGAGGGGGCTTAAGGGGTGAAGCTTTCTTT. It codes for CASSGGGLRGEAFF.

This chain links TRBV5-1 with TRBJ1-2; TRBD1 aligns across 9 bases. This CDR3 is 21 amino acids long. Losses at the gene ends were 0 bases for V and 4 bases for J; bases not matched to a gene: 22. Germline CDR1 reads SGHRS; CDR2 reads YFSETQ. CDR3 DNA sequence: TGCGCCAGCAGCTTGGAGGGGACAGGGATTGCGAGCGGGGGAAGTATCTATGGCTACACCTTC. Its translation: CASSLEGTGIASGGSIYGYTF.

V gene TRBV7-9 combines with J gene TRBJ1-2, with no clear D. The CDR3 is made up of 15 amino acids. Germline V gene lookup returns CDR1 SEHNR and CDR2 FQNEAQ (reference sequence). V was shortened by 4 bases and J by 0 bases, with 12 bases between the two germline ends. The DNA for the CDR3 is TGTGCCAGCAGCTCGACACGGATTCCTAACTATGGCTACACCTTC. Protein product: CASSSTRIPNYGYTF.

This chain links TRBV11-2 with TRBJ1-1, with no clear D. V lost 5 bases and J lost 5, with 9 bases in between. Looked up from germline, CDR1 is SGHAT and CDR2 is FQNNGV. The CDR3 extends over 12 amino acids. The CDR3 coding sequence is TGTGCCAGCAGCCCGACAAGGACTGAAGCTTTCTTT. This sequence encodes CASSPTRTEAFF.

This rearrangement joins TRBV24-1 to TRBJ2-3, with D possibly TRBD2 on 6 matching bases. CDR3 length equals 15 residues. The germline V gene has CDR1 KGHDR and CDR2 SFDVKD. The ends were cut back, 4 bases at V and 1 base at J, with 11 bases in the middle. CDR3 loop: CATSDAASGTDTQYF. In nucleotides, the CDR3 is TGTGCCACCAGTGACGCAGCTAGCGGCACAGATACGCAGTATTTT.

The rearrangement links TRBV6-2 or TRBV6-3 to TRBJ2-7; maybe TRBD2 (6 bases). V dropped 6 bases and J dropped 7 bases, with 31 bases sitting between them. The CDR3 has 18 amino acids. Germline CDR1 MNHEY, CDR2 SVGEGT. The CDR3 here is CASSRVTLGGTAYEEQYF. The CDR3 DNA reads as TGTGCCAGCAGCCGCGTTACCCTCGGCGGGACGGCATATGAGGAGCAGTACTTC.